This entry is about one TCR beta chain. In the PCR, 60 Vbeta and 13 Jbeta primers were used. Sequencing was performed with immunoSEQ multiplex PCR; in TCRdb, only in-frame clones are kept and a portion is missing. In all, the sample yields 85,000 to 90,000 clones. This sample was included in a study of cytomegalovirus exposure and HLA in healthy donors. The sequencing sample was made of PBMCs. The TCR originated in a man aged 50-59 years in good health and CMV-seropositive.

CDR3 residues: CASRDLAGGAETQYF. The CDR3 DNA reads as TGTGCCAGCAGGGATTTAGCGGGAGGCGCAGAGACCCAGTACTTC. This sequence joins TRBV6-5 and TRBJ2-5, with 10 positions matching TRBD2. V dropped 6 bases and J dropped 4; count of bases not matched to a gene: 8. In germline, CDR1 is MNHEY, CDR2 SVGAGI. The CDR3 spans 15 residues.